These 29 T cell receptor beta chains share one sample of origin, sequenced in a study of blood T cells in healthy people across ages. Through a sample-barcoded 5' primer and a J-beta primer mix, a second PCR was run for about 6 to 11 cycles. Each CDR3 protein is one row after TCRdb ran MiXCR on the 5' RACE reads. The sample has 850,000 or so distinct CDR3 sequences, under 30% seen once. The specimen sequenced was blood. The receptors derive from a woman of 80 years or more in good health.

The V gene is TRBV9, the J gene TRBJ2-3, with D unresolved. The V and J ends lost 0 bases and 1 base respectively, with 9 bases between them. The CDR3 covers 15 residues. Germline-derived CDR1 and CDR2 are SGDLS and YYNGEE. The CDR3 loop is CASSVDHGGTDTQYF. CDR3 sequence (DNA): TGTGCCAGCAGCGTAGATCATGGGGGCACAGATACGCAGTATTTT.

The chain combines TRBV7-2 with TRBJ2-3; 7 bases are a match to TRBD1. This CDR3 spans 15 amino acids. J was trimmed by 1 base and V by 5 bases; bases with no gene match: 6. Per germline, CDR1 SGHTA and CDR2 FQGNSA. In DNA form, the CDR3 reads TGTGCCAGCAGCCGGATAGGGGGCCGCACAGATACGCAGTATTTT. Residues: CASSRIGGRTDTQYF.

Many counts were recorded for this clonotype. The chain combines TRBV7-9 with TRBJ2-1; possible D gene TRBD2, 7 bases. The germline V and J ends were trimmed by 0 bases and 9 bases, with 12 bases remaining between them. CDR1 SEHNR and CDR2 FQNEAQ come from the germline V gene (reference sequence). The CDR3 extends over 14 amino acids. CDR3 region: CASSLAGGGAEQFF. CDR3 DNA: TGTGCCAGCAGCTTAGCAGGGGGGGGGGCTGAGCAGTTCTTC.

This clonotype was detected only a few times. A clone one base away is much larger, so this may be a read error. The rearrangement joins TRBV3-1 to TRBJ2-1; 7 nucleotides match TRBD1. The CDR3 runs 17 residues. CDR1 is LGHDT and CDR2 is YNNKEL in the germline V gene (reference sequence). CDR3 region: CASSQDSGGRSCNEQFF. CDR3 coding DNA: TGTGCCAGCAGCCAAGATTCAGGGGGTCGGTCCTGCAATGAGCAGTTCTTC.

The chain employs TRBV4-3 and TRBJ2-2; D is uncertain. This CDR3 comprises 15 residues. The germline V and J ends were trimmed by 0 bases and 6 bases, with 11 bases remaining between them. CDR1 and CDR2 (germline): LGHNA, YSLEER. The CDR3 nucleotides read TGCGCCAGCAGCCAAGATTCTTCGGTTGCCGGGGAGCTGTTTTTT. It codes for CASSQDSSVAGELFF.

On this clonotype: A much larger clone lies a single base off, so this may be a read error. The chain employs TRBV18 and TRBJ2-5; no reliable D call. The CDR3 has 14 amino acids. The germline V and J ends were trimmed by 2 bases and 0 bases, with 7 bases remaining between them. Looked up from germline, CDR1 is KGHSH and CDR2 is LQKENI. The CDR3 nucleotides read TGTGCCAGCTCACCAGGATCGTACCAAGAGACCCAGTACTTC. It is translated as CASSPGSYQETQYF.

In this sample, this clonotype turned up a few times. The V and J genes are TRBV5-4 and TRBJ1-2, with 7 positions matching TRBD1. CDR3 size: 14 residues. CDR1 is SGHNT and CDR2 is YYREEE in the germline V gene (reference sequence). Trimming at V came to 3 bases and at J to 4 bases, leaving 6 bases not matched to a gene. The CDR3 reads CASSCTGTVYGYTF. CDR3 coding DNA: TGTGCCAGCAGCTGTACCGGGACAGTCTATGGCTACACCTTC.

This clonotype was seen a handful of times. The V call is TRBV4-3, the J call TRBJ1-2; tentatively, D is TRBD1 (6 bases). This CDR3 region has 15 residues. V was pared by 2 bases and J by 0 bases, with 10 bases between. Germline CDR1 LGHNA, CDR2 YSLEER. This chain's CDR3 is CASSQTRTANYGYTF. CDR3 coding DNA: TGCGCCAGCAGCCAAACCCGGACAGCTAACTATGGCTACACCTTC.

This clonotype was detected only once. A much larger clone lies one base from this, so it may be a read error. This chain links TRBV28 with TRBJ2-7, with a tentative D call TRBD2 (5 bases). This CDR3 region has 13 residues. Germline V gene data show CDR1 as MDHEN and CDR2 as SYDVKM. The CDR3 DNA follows: TGTACCAGCAGTTTACCGGGAAACTACGAGCAGTACTTC. Its translation is CTSSLPGNYEQYF.

The sample holds a few counts of this clonotype. This chain uses TRBV20-1 with TRBJ1-2; 8 bases agree with TRBD1. Germline V lookup: CDR1 DFQATT, CDR2 SNEGSKA (reference sequence). V was pared by 0 bases and J by 9 bases, with 3 bases of the junction left unmatched. The CDR3 covers 12 residues. The CDR3: CSARDGTGSYTF. Written as DNA, the CDR3 is TGCAGTGCTAGAGATGGGACAGGAAGCTACACCTTC.

This chain connects TRBV5-5 to TRBJ2-3; D call uncertain. Germline V gene sequence: CDR1 SGHKS, CDR2 YYEKEE (reference sequence). The CDR3 is 15 amino acids. V shed 6 bases and J shed 2 bases, with 16 bases lying between them. In nucleotides, the CDR3 is TGTGCCAGCATCCTTAGGCCCGCTAACACAGATACGCAGTATTTT. Translation: CASILRPANTDTQYF. The complete variable domain, with remaining parts taken from reference TRBV5-5 and TRBJ2-3, reads DAGVTQSPTHLIKTRGQQVTLRCSPISGHKSVSWYQQVLGQGPQFIFQYYEKEERGRGNFPDRFSARQFPNYSSELNVNALLLGDSALYLCASILRPANTDTQYFGPGTRLTVL.

In its sample, this clonotype was seen many times. J is TRBJ2-1 and V is TRBV9, with a weak D call TRBD2 (7 bases). Germline CDR1 is SGDLS and CDR2 is YYNGEE. V was shortened by 2 bases and J by 4 bases, with 16 bases between the two germline ends. The CDR3 consists of 16 residues. The CDR3 region is CASSVALGGGYNEQFF. The CDR3 coding sequence is TGTGCCAGCAGCGTGGCTCTAGGGGGGGGTTACAATGAGCAGTTCTTC.

This clonotype was found many times. The gene calls are TRBV20-1 and TRBJ2-7; 11 positions match TRBD2. The germline V gene encodes CDR1 DFQATT and CDR2 SNEGSKA (reference sequence). The trim removed 3 bases at V and 2 bases at J, leaving 3 bases unmatched. CDR3 length: 14 amino acids. The CDR3 DNA is TGCAGTGCTAGTAGCGGGGGGGCCACCTACGAGCAGTACTTC. It translates to CSASSGGATYEQYF.

This clonotype was counted at least ten times. The chain couples TRBV7-2 to TRBJ1-5; D unclear. CDR1 SGHTA and CDR2 FQGNSA come from the germline V gene. CDR3 length: 12 residues. Trimming cost V 3 bases and J 6 bases, with 6 bases left between them. The CDR3 sequence: CASSFLGQPQHF. Here the CDR3 DNA reads TGTGCCAGCAGCTTTCTCGGTCAGCCCCAGCATTTT.

This clonotype showed up just a few times. V and J are TRBV28 and TRBJ1-5; no definite D call. Germline V CDR1 and CDR2: MDHEN, SYDVKM. The CDR3 runs to 14 residues. CDR3 loop: CATAGWPSNQPQHF. The CDR3 DNA reads as TGTGCTACTGCCGGGTGGCCTAGCAATCAGCCCCAGCATTTT.

The chain links TRBV11-2 to TRBJ2-3, with 10 bases identical to TRBD2. The CDR3 has 17 amino acids. The germline CDR1 and CDR2 sequences are SGHAT and FQNNGV. With V trimmed by 2 bases and J by 5 bases, 10 bases remained unmatched. The CDR3 spells CASSLSAGGLREDTQYF. The CDR3 DNA is TGTGCCAGCAGCTTATCAGCGGGGGGGCTCCGGGAAGATACGCAGTATTTT.

This clonotype was seen more than once but under ten times. The chain employs TRBV7-2 and TRBJ1-1, with D perhaps TRBD1 (5 bases). Trimming shortened V by 1 base and J by 0 bases, and 12 bases separated the two germline ends. CDR3 size: 16 residues. Looked up from germline, CDR1 is SGHTA and CDR2 is FQGNSA. For the CDR3, the DNA is TGTGCCAGCAGCTTAGTGGGGGGTGGTCTGAACACTGAAGCTTTCTTT. It is translated as CASSLVGGGLNTEAFF.

Comments on this clonotype: This clone may be a read error of a much larger clone one base away. The gene calls are TRBV5-1 and TRBJ2-3, with D uncertain. CDR1 is SGHRS and CDR2 is YFSETQ in the germline V gene. Trimming shortened V by 4 bases and J by 0 bases, and 6 bases separated the two germline ends. The CDR3 loop spans 13 amino acids. CDR3 sequence: CASSDTSTDTQYF. CDR3 sequence (DNA): TGCGCCAGCAGCGATACTAGCACAGATACGCAGTATTTT.

Points on this clonotype: At one end, the junction sequence differs from germline, possibly due to a read error. The genes are TRBV6-6 and TRBJ1-2, with 7 bases aligning to TRBD1. The CDR3 length is 13 residues. Germline CDR1 is MNHNY and CDR2 is SVGAGI (reference sequence). DNA for the CDR3: TGCGCCAGCAGTGGGGGACAGAGTGACGGCTACACCTTC. Protein: CASSGGQSDGYTF.

For this clonotype: A much larger clonotype is one base distant, so this may be a read error. The chain is built from TRBV20-1 and TRBJ2-1; 8 nucleotides match TRBD2. The germline V gene has CDR1 DFQATT and CDR2 SNEGSKA (reference sequence). The CDR3 sequence is 14 residues long. The J segment lost 12 bases and the V segment lost 2 bases, leaving 12 bases of the junction unmatched. CDR3 nucleotide sequence: TGCAGTGCTAGACGCCCGGGACTAGAGGGTGGGCAGTTCTTC. It yields the protein CSARRPGLEGGQFF.

This clonotype was picked up a small number of times. The CDR3 spells CASSFPSGRVQPQHF. CDR3 sequence (DNA): TGTGCCAGCAGTTTCCCTTCGGGGAGGGTCCAGCCCCAGCATTTT. The V call is TRBV28, the J call TRBJ1-5; D not resolved. Germline assignment: CDR1 MDHEN and CDR2 SYDVKM. CDR3 length: 15 residues. The V and J ends lost 3 bases and 7 bases respectively, with 16 bases between them.

This clonotype was detected only a few times. This sequence joins TRBV7-9 and TRBJ1-2, with 10 positions matching TRBD1. Germline CDR1 reads SEHNR; CDR2 reads FQNEAQ (reference sequence). V was clipped by 2 bases and J by 8 bases; unmatched bases: 8. The CDR3 extends over 15 amino acids. For the CDR3, the DNA is TGTGCCAGCAGCTTAATGGGACAGGGGCTGCGAGGCTACACCTTC. This codes for CASSLMGQGLRGYTF. The entire variable domain, with the rest obtained from reference TRBV7-9 and TRBJ1-2, is as follows: DTGVSQNPRHKITKRGQNVTFRCDPISEHNRLYWYRQTLGQGPEFLTYFQNEAQLEKSRLLSDRFSAERPKGSFSTLEIQRTEQGDSAMYLCASSLMGQGLRGYTFGSGTRLTVV.

This clonotype was recorded many times. The chain recombines TRBV9 with TRBJ1-1; weak D call: TRBD1 (5 bases). CDR1 is SGDLS, CDR2 YYNGEE, per germline. V was clipped by 4 bases and J by 10 bases, with 20 bases between them. CDR3 length equals 14 residues. CDR3 sequence (DNA): TGTGCCAGCAGCTCTGATCAGGGTCTCGGGATAGCTTTCTTT. It encodes CASSSDQGLGIAFF.

At least ten counts were recorded for this clonotype. The V call is TRBV7-9, the J call TRBJ1-1; D unclear. Per the germline V gene, CDR1 is SEHNR and CDR2 is FQNEAQ (reference sequence). V was trimmed by 5 bases and J by 0 bases, leaving 7 bases between them. The CDR3 is 13 residues long. This chain's CDR3 is CASSLQLNTEAFF. CDR3 DNA sequence: TGTGCCAGCAGCCTCCAGTTGAACACTGAAGCTTTCTTT.

The V gene is TRBV16, the J gene TRBJ2-4, with 7 nucleotides matching TRBD2. CDR1 and CDR2 from the germline V gene are KGHSY and FQNENV. With V trimmed by 3 bases and J by 8 bases, 10 bases remained unmatched. CDR3 length equals 15 residues. The DNA for the CDR3 is TGTGCCAGCAGCCATCGGGGAGGGGCCGAGGACATTCAGTACTTC. Its translation is CASSHRGGAEDIQYF.

This clonotype has ten or more counts. The rearrangement joins TRBV5-6 to TRBJ1-2; D gene ambiguous. Per germline, CDR1 SGHDT and CDR2 YYEEEE. V shed 1 base and J shed 1 base, with 8 bases lying between them. CDR3 size: 14 residues. CDR3 in amino acids: CASSLSGSNYGYTF. For the CDR3, the DNA is TGTGCCAGCAGCTTGTCGGGCAGTAACTATGGCTACACCTTC.

This clonotype was seen more than once but under ten times. The J gene is TRBJ2-1, the V gene TRBV19; weak D call: TRBD2 (7 bases). The CDR3 loop spans 16 amino acids. Germline V lookup: CDR1 LNHDA, CDR2 SQIVND (reference sequence). V lost 3 bases, J lost 2 bases, and 14 bases lay in between. The CDR3 region has the DNA TGTGCCAGTAGTATCTCGCGCGGGGGCACCTACAATGAGCAGTTCTTC. Its protein product is CASSISRGGTYNEQFF.

This clonotype appeared many times. This rearrangement joins TRBV5-1 to TRBJ1-1; 8 bases are shared with TRBD1. The CDR3 is 14 amino acids. Unmatched junction bases numbered 4, after V lost 2 bases and J lost 4 bases. Per the germline V gene, CDR1 is SGHRS and CDR2 is YFSETQ. CDR3 in DNA: TGCGCCAGCAGCTTAGGACAGGGAGCCACTGAAGCTTTCTTT. It yields the protein CASSLGQGATEAFF.

This clonotype was recorded at least ten times. The V gene is TRBV27, the J gene TRBJ2-7; D gene ambiguous. CDR1 is MNHEY, CDR2 SMNVEV, per germline (reference sequence). The length of the CDR3 is 11 residues. Trimming removed 6 bases at V and 5 bases at J, with 8 bases between. CDR3 region: CASRRLNEQYF. The CDR3 DNA reads TGTGCCAGCAGGAGACTGAACGAGCAGTACTTC.